Following are 23 T cell receptor beta chains from one sample sequenced in a study of CD8 T cells in ankylosing spondylitis. TCRdb fed the 5' RACE reads into MiXCR, producing one record per CDR3 protein. Of about 200,000 distinct CDR3 sequences in the sample, about 6.7% were seen once. No cognate antigen is known for these TCRs. Study-wide results and limits: What seemed typical of ankylosing spondylitis blood was a TCR beta motif built from several highly homologous variants.

Specimen: blood, either unsorted or a sorted T cell fraction (not recorded which). The receptors derive from a male donor with ankylosing spondylitis.

V usage is TRBV29-1 and J usage is TRBJ1-2, with a tentative D call TRBD1 (6 bases). The V and J ends lost 6 bases and 1 base respectively, with 12 bases between them. CDR1 is SQVTM and CDR2 is ANQGSEA in the germline V gene. The length of the CDR3 is 13 residues. The CDR3 DNA is TGCAGCGTCTCAGAGGACAGTAACTATGGCTACACCTTC. It codes for CSVSEDSNYGYTF.

This clonotype was seen at least ten times. The rearrangement links TRBV7-2 to TRBJ2-4; D is unresolved. The ends were cut back, 0 bases at V and 3 bases at J, with 6 bases in the middle. The CDR3 runs to 14 residues. Germline lookup yields CDR1 SGHTA and CDR2 FQGNSA. CDR3 amino acids: CASSLAGSKNIQYF. The CDR3 DNA reads as TGTGCCAGCAGCTTAGCGGGCAGCAAAAACATTCAGTACTTC.

V usage is TRBV7-9 and J usage is TRBJ2-7; 15 bases are a match to TRBD2. V was clipped by 5 bases and J by 5 bases; unmatched bases: 10. The V gene's germline CDR1 is SEHNR and CDR2 FQNEAQ (reference sequence). This CDR3 is 17 amino acids long. This chain's CDR3 is CASSPKGLAGGLNEQYF. Here the CDR3 DNA reads TGTGCCAGCAGCCCCAAGGGACTAGCGGGAGGCCTGAACGAGCAGTACTTC.

V is TRBV11-2 and J is TRBJ2-1; 8 bases are shared with TRBD1. This CDR3 has 13 residues. Germline assignment: CDR1 SGHAT and CDR2 FQNNGV. The ends lost 6 bases at V and 6 bases at J; junction bases unmatched: 4. The CDR3 nucleotides read TGTGCCAGCAGGACAACAGGGGGCAATGAGCAGTTCTTC. Translating it yields CASRTTGGNEQFF.

This chain uses TRBV19 with TRBJ2-1; 10 nucleotides match TRBD2. This CDR3 spans 11 amino acids. The junction had 1 base not matched to a gene; V was cut back by 3 bases and J by 14 bases. Per germline, CDR1 LNHDA and CDR2 SQIVND (reference sequence). The CDR3 here is CASSISGREFF. CDR3 in DNA: TGTGCCAGTAGTATCAGCGGGAGGGAGTTCTTC.

This clonotype was seen ten or more times. The CDR3 sequence: CASSQTGYATNEKLFF. In DNA, the CDR3 is TGCGCCAGCAGCCAAACGGGATATGCAACTAATGAAAAACTGTTTTTT. The chain links TRBV4-3 to TRBJ1-4; no firm D call. The CDR3 has 16 residues. Germline V CDR1 and CDR2: LGHNA, YSLEER. V lost 2 bases and J lost 0, with 10 bases in between.

The table lists this clonotype with many counts. CDR3 sequence reads: CASRSAGTTLDEQFF. In nucleotides, the CDR3 is TGCGCCAGCAGATCCGCCGGGACTACCTTGGATGAGCAGTTCTTC. The V and J genes are TRBV5-1 and TRBJ2-1; 7 nucleotides line up with TRBD2. The CDR3 totals 15 residues. Germline lookup yields CDR1 SGHRS and CDR2 YFSETQ. J was trimmed by 8 bases and V by 5 bases; bases with no gene match: 13.

The sample holds many counts of this clonotype. The gene calls are TRBV4-3 and TRBJ2-7; D is unresolved. CDR1 is LGHNA and CDR2 is YSLEER in the germline V gene. This CDR3 has 13 residues. Trimming removed 0 bases from V and 4 bases from J, with 7 bases in between. CDR3 region: CASSQDALYEQYF. CDR3 in DNA: TGCGCCAGCAGCCAAGATGCCCTATACGAGCAGTACTTC.

This clonotype appeared many times. This rearrangement joins TRBV6-5 to TRBJ1-5; D call uncertain. CDR1 is MNHEY, CDR2 SVGAGI, per germline. The V end lost 0 bases, the J end lost 7 bases, and 10 bases lay between the germline ends. The CDR3 covers 14 residues. CDR3 in DNA: TGTGCCAGCAGTTACTCGGGAACGGGACAGCCCCAGCATTTT. As protein: CASSYSGTGQPQHF.

This clonotype was observed a handful of times. CDR3 nucleotide sequence: TGTGCCTGGAGCTGGGGAGGGACTGAAGCTTTCTTT. This sequence encodes CAWSWGGTEAFF. The chain carries TRBV30 and TRBJ1-1; no firm D call. The CDR3 length is 12 residues. The germline CDR1 and CDR2 sequences are GTSNPN and SVGIG (reference sequence). V gave up 3 bases and J gave up 5 bases, with 10 bases separating them.

This chain connects TRBV15 to TRBJ2-2; TRBD1 might be the D (6 bases). Germline values: CDR1 LNHNV, CDR2 YYDKDF (reference sequence). V was clipped by 2 bases and J by 5 bases, with 18 bases between them. The length of the CDR3 is 17 residues. DNA of the CDR3: TGTGCCACCAGCAGATCCCCCCGGACAGAGGGAACCGGGGAGCTGTTTTTT. It codes for CATSRSPRTEGTGELFF.

This clonotype was picked up many times. The J gene is TRBJ2-1, the V gene TRBV27, with 7 bases lining up with TRBD1. The trim removed 4 bases at V and 7 bases at J, leaving 1 base unmatched. The germline gives CDR1 MNHEY, CDR2 SMNVEV (reference sequence). The CDR3 has 12 residues. The CDR3 DNA reads as TGTGCCAGCAGTTACAGGGGAAATGAGCAGTTCTTC. It is translated as CASSYRGNEQFF.

This clonotype came up many times. The chain has TRBV28 and TRBJ2-3, with unresolved D. The CDR3 is made up of 17 amino acids. In germline, CDR1 is MDHEN, CDR2 SYDVKM. V was pared by 7 bases and J by 0 bases, with 20 bases between. The CDR3 protein is CASNPPYGVPSTDTQYF. CDR3 in DNA: TGTGCCAGCAACCCACCTTATGGGGTTCCTAGCACAGATACGCAGTATTTT.

V gene TRBV9 combines with J gene TRBJ2-1; D perhaps matches TRBD2 (5 bases). Germline CDR1 is SGDLS and CDR2 is YYNGEE. V shed 0 bases and J shed 8 bases, with 18 bases lying between them. The CDR3 is 16 residues long. The CDR3 DNA sequence: TGTGCCAGCAGCGTAGAGCCCGGGCTGCCGGGGTATGAGCAGTTCTTC. Its protein is CASSVEPGLPGYEQFF.

This clonotype has at least ten counts. The chain combines TRBV4-1 with TRBJ2-1; TRBD1 is a possible D gene (5 bases). CDR1 and CDR2 from the germline V gene are MGHRA and YSYEKL. Trimming shortened V by 1 base and J by 7 bases, and 5 bases separated the two germline ends. The CDR3 consists of 12 residues. The CDR3 is CASSQAGNEQFF. CDR3 nucleotides: TGCGCCAGCAGCCAAGCAGGGAATGAGCAGTTCTTC.

The chain couples TRBV28 to TRBJ2-2, with D maybe TRBD1 (6 bases). The CDR3 spans 14 residues. The germline CDR1 and CDR2 sequences are MDHEN and SYDVKM. Trimming cost V 5 bases and J 8 bases, with 15 bases left between them. The CDR3 DNA follows: TGTGCCAGCAGTGCACCCCGGGACAAAGGGGAGCTGTTTTTT. This encodes CASSAPRDKGELFF.

At least ten counts were recorded for this clonotype. The chain is built from TRBV28 and TRBJ2-5; D remains unclear. V was clipped by 7 bases and J by 3 bases, with 18 bases between them. The germline gives CDR1 MDHEN, CDR2 SYDVKM. The CDR3 sequence is 15 residues long. The CDR3 nucleotides are TGTGCCAGCATCATGGGGAATAGCTTGGAAGAGACCCAGTACTTC. This codes for CASIMGNSLEETQYF.

This clonotype occurred a few times. The chain carries TRBV7-8 and TRBJ2-1; 9 bases agree with TRBD2. Per germline, CDR1 SGHVS and CDR2 FQNEAQ. The V gene end was trimmed by 5 bases and the J gene end by 8 bases; junction bases not matched to a gene: 13. The CDR3 totals 16 residues. CDR3 bases: TGTGCCAGCAGCCCCCGACTTAGCGGGAGTGGGGATGAGCAGTTCTTC. Translation: CASSPRLSGSGDEQFF.

This clonotype was picked up many times. The rearrangement links TRBV4-3 to TRBJ1-2, with 9 bases lining up with TRBD1. The length of the CDR3 is 16 residues. Unmatched junction bases numbered 12, after V lost 2 bases and J lost 8 bases. Germline values: CDR1 LGHNA, CDR2 YSLEER. This CDR3 is CASSQTDTWTGDGYTF. In DNA form, the CDR3 reads TGCGCCAGCAGCCAAACAGATACCTGGACAGGGGACGGCTACACCTTC.

The sample holds a few counts of this clonotype. V usage is TRBV27 and J usage is TRBJ2-7; D call uncertain. Germline lookup yields CDR1 MNHEY and CDR2 SMNVEV (reference sequence). This CDR3 has 14 amino acids. Between the trimmed V and J ends, which lost 2 bases and 6 bases, there was a span of 14 bases. CDR3 region: CASSLLVSKGEQYF. The DNA of the CDR3 is TGTGCCAGCAGTTTACTGGTTTCAAAGGGCGAGCAGTACTTC.

This clonotype was recorded at least ten times. One end of the junction fails to match germline, which may point to a read error. The chain has TRBV7-7 and TRBJ2-5; no firm D call. The CDR3 spans 14 residues. CDR1 is SSHAT, CDR2 FNYEAQ, per germline (reference sequence). The CDR3 nucleotides read TGTGCTAGCAGCTTAGAAGCCAGCCAAGAGACCCAGTACTTC. Residues: CASSLEASQETQYF.

This clonotype occurred many times. This chain uses TRBV25-1 with TRBJ1-2; maybe TRBD1 (5 bases). V gave up 6 bases and J gave up 2 bases, with 13 bases separating them. This CDR3 region has 14 residues. CDR1 and CDR2 from the germline V gene are MGHDK and SYGVNS. CDR3 region: CASSTQGINYGYTF. DNA of the CDR3: TGTGCCAGCAGCACCCAGGGAATAAACTATGGCTACACCTTC.

This clonotype has at least ten counts. The chain uses TRBV10-3 and TRBJ2-7; perhaps D is TRBD1 or TRBD2 (5 bases each). CDR1 is ENHRY and CDR2 is SYGVKD in the germline V gene. Trimming pared 8 bases from V and 5 bases from J, leaving 16 bases between. The length of the CDR3 is 13 residues. CDR3 residues: CAIGGPRGNEQYF. For the CDR3, the DNA is TGTGCCATCGGGGGACCGCGAGGTAACGAGCAGTACTTC.